This T cell receptor (beta chain) is drawn from a study of control samples from healthy donors and cancer patients. This CDR3 region has 13 residues. Trimming left V 3 bases short and J 0 bases short, with 8 bases between. Germline CDR1 is GTSNPN and CDR2 is SVGIG (reference sequence). Assay used: immunoSEQ multiplex PCR; TCRdb lists only in-frame clones, some missing. The data show 120,000 or so clones, with roughly 90% seen just once and roughly 9.4% held by the top ten. The clonotype comes from a man aged 18 to 29 in good health. Sequenced sample: blood. The chain combines TRBV30 with TRBJ1-1; D remains ambiguous. The CDR3 nucleotides are TGTGCCTGGAGATGGGGAATGAACACTGAAGCTTTCTTT. Amino acid sequence: CAWRWGMNTEAFF.